The clone carrying this T cell receptor beta chain was recorded at least ten times. As yet, its antigen is unknown. This sample was taken from a study of T cell repertoires in cytomegalovirus infection. Study at large: Indications of both CMV infection and matching HLA type were provided by public TCR beta signatures. Regarding the study as a whole: Carriers of CMV and the relevant HLA type were discriminated by public TCR beta frequency. Ex vivo, HLA-C-restricted CMV-specific TCR beta clonotypes prevailed over the rest of the response.

CDR1 and CDR2 from the germline V gene are SGHTA and FQGNSA. The CDR3 covers 14 residues. V dropped 1 base and J dropped 2 bases, with 7 bases sitting between them. One entry per CDR3 protein results from TCRdb running MiXCR on the reads. The profile shows 570,000 or so distinct CDR3 sequences, around two fifths of them singletons. This TCR was sampled from a human donor in good health (CMV status not recorded). Some clones in this sample may be carry-over from other donors' samples. This sequence joins TRBV7-2 and TRBJ2-3, with D possibly called TRBD1 or TRBD2 (5 bases each). This sample comprised cultured PBMCs, obtained from culture after CMV antigen stimulation. CDR3 sequence: CASSLDGTTDTQYF. The CDR3 DNA reads as TGTGCCAGCAGCTTAGACGGGACCACAGATACGCAGTATTTT.